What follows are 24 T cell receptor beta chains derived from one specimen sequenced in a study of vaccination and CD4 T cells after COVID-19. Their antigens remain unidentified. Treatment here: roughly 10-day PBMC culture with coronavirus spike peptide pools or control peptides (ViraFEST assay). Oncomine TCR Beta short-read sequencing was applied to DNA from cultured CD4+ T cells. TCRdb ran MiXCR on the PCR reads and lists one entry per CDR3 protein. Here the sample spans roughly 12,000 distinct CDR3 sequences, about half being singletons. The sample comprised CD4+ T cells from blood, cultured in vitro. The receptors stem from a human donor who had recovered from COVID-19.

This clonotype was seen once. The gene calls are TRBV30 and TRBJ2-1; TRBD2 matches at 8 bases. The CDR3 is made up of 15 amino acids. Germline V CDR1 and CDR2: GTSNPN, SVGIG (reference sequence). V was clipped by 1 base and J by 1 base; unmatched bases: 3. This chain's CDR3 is CAWSGGGGSYNEQFF. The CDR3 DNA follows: TGTGCCTGGAGTGGTGGCGGGGGGTCCTACAATGAGCAGTTCTTC.

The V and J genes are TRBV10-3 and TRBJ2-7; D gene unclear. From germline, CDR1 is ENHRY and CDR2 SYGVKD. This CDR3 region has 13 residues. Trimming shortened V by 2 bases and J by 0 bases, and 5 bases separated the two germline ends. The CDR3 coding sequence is TGTGCCATCAGTGAGCGCAGCTCCTACGAGCAGTACTTC. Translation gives CAISERSSYEQYF.

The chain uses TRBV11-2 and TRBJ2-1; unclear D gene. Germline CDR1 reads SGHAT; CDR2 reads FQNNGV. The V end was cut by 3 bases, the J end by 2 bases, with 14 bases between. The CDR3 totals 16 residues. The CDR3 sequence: CASSFGSALTYNEQFF. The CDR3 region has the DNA TGTGCCAGCAGCTTCGGATCAGCGTTAACCTACAATGAGCAGTTCTTC.

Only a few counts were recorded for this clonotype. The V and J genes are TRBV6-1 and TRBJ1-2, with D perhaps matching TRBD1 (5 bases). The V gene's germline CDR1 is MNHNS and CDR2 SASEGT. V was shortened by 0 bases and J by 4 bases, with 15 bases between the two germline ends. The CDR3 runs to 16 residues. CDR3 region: CASSEAAGRAGYGYTF. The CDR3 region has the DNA TGTGCCAGCAGTGAAGCGGCAGGGCGAGCGGGCTATGGCTACACCTTC.

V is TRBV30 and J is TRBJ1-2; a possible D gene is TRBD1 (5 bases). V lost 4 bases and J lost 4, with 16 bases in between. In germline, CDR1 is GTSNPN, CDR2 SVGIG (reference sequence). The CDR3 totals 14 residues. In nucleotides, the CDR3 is TGTGCCTGGACGGTTGACGGGACCCTCTATGGCTACACCTTC. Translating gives CAWTVDGTLYGYTF.

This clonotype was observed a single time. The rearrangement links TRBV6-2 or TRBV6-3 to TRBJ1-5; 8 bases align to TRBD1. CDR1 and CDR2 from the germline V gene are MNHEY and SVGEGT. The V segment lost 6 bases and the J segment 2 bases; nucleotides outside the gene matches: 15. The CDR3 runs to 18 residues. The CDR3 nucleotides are TGTGCCAGCAGCCGATGGACAGGGACTCGAGCCGGCAATCAGCCCCAGCATTTT. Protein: CASSRWTGTRAGNQPQHF.

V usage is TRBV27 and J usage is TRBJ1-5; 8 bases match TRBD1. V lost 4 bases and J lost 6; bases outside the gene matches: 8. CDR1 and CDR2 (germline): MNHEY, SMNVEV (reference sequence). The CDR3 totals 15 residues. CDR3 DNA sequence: TGTGCCAGCAGTTCGGCGACAGGGGCATCTCAGCCCCAGCATTTT. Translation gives CASSSATGASQPQHF.

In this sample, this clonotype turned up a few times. CDR3: CASGQGWGDYGYTF. The DNA for the CDR3 is TGTGCCAGCGGACAGGGTTGGGGGGACTATGGCTACACCTTC. The genes are TRBV25-1 and TRBJ1-2, with 8 nucleotides matching TRBD1. Germline-derived CDR1 and CDR2 are MGHDK and SYGVNS. V gave up 8 bases and J gave up 3 bases; unmatched junction bases: 8. The CDR3 has 14 residues.

The CDR3 DNA follows: TGTGCCACCAGCAGAGATCGTAGGGCAGGGATAGATGGCTACACCTTC. This sequence encodes CATSRDRRAGIDGYTF. The chain employs TRBV15 and TRBJ1-2; possible D gene TRBD1, 5 bases. The CDR3 extends over 16 amino acids. Trimming shortened V by 0 bases and J by 6 bases, and 17 bases separated the two germline ends. The V gene's germline CDR1 is LNHNV and CDR2 YYDKDF (reference sequence). The full variable domain, with the rest looked up from reference TRBV15 and TRBJ1-2, is DAMVIQNPRYQVTQFGKPVTLSCSQTLNHNVMYWYQQKSSQAPKLLFHYYDKDFNNEADTPDNFQSRRPNTSFCFLDIRSPGLGDTAMYLCATSRDRRAGIDGYTFGSGTRLTVV.

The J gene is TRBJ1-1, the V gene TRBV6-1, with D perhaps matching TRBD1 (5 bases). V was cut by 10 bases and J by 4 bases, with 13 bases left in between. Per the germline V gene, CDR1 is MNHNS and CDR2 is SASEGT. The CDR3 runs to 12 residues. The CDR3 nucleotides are TGTGCCACCCGAGGGGACGTCACTGAAGCTTTCTTT. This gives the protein CATRGDVTEAFF.

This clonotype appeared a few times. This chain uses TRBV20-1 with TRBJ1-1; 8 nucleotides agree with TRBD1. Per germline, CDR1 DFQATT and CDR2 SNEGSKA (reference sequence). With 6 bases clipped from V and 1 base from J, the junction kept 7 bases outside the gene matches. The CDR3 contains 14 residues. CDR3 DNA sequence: TGCAGTGCCGCTATGACAGGGGAGAACACTGAAGCTTTCTTT. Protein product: CSAAMTGENTEAFF.

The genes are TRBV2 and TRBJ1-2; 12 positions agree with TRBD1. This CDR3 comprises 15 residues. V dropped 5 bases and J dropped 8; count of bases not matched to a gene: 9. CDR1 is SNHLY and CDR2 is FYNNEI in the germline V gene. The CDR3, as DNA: TGTGCCAGCAGTCCCCAGGGACAGGGGGCGCGAGGCTACACCTTC. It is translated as CASSPQGQGARGYTF.

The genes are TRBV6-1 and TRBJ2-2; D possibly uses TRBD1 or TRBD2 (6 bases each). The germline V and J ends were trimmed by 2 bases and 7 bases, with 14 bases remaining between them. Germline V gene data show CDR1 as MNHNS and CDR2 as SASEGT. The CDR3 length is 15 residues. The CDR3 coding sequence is TGTGCCAGCAGTGAATTCGGGGGCTGGAGCGGGGAGCTGTTTTTT. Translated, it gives CASSEFGGWSGELFF.

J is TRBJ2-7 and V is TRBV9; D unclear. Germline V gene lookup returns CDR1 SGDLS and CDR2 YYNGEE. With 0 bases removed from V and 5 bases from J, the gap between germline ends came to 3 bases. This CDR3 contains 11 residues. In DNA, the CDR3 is TGTGCCAGCAGCGTAGGGAACGAGCAGTACTTC. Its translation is CASSVGNEQYF. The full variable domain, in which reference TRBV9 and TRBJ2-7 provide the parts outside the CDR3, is DSGVTQTPKHLITATGQRVTLRCSPRSGDLSVYWYQQSLDQGLQFLIQYYNGEERAKGNILERFSAQQFPDLHSELNLSSLELGDSALYFCASSVGNEQYFGPGTRLTVT.

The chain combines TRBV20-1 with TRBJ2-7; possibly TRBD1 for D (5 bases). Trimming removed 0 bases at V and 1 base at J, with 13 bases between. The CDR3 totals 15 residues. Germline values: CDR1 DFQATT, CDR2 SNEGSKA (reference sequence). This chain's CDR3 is CSARDWGDTSYEQYF. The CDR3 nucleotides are TGCAGTGCTAGAGATTGGGGCGACACATCCTACGAGCAGTACTTC.

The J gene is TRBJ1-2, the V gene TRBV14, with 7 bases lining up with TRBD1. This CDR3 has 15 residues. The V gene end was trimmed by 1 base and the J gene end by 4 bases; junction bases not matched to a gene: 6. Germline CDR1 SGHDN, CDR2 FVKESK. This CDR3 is CASSQGQGLLYGYTF. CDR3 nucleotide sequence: TGTGCCAGCAGCCAAGGACAGGGCCTCCTCTATGGCTACACCTTC.

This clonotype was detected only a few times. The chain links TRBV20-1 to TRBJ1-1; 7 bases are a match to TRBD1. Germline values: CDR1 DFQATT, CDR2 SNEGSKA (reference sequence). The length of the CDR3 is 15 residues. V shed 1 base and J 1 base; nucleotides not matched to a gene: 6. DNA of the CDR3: TGCAGTGCTAGAGGGGGGGGACAGAAGAACACTGAAGCTTTCTTT. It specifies CSARGGGQKNTEAFF.

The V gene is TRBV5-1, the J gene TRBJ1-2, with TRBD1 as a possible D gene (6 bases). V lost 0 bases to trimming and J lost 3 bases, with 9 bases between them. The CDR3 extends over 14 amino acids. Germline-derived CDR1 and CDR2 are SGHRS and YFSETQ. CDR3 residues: CASSLDQGHYGYTF. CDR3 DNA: TGCGCCAGCAGCTTGGATCAGGGGCACTATGGCTACACCTTC.

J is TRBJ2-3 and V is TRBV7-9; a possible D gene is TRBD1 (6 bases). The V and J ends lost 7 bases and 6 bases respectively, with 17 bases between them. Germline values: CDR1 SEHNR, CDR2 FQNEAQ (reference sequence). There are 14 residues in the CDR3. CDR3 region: CASNNNRAGDTQYF. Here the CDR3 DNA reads TGTGCCAGCAATAACAACAGGGCTGGGGATACGCAGTATTTT. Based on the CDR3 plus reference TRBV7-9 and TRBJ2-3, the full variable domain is DTGVSQNPRHKITKRGQNVTFRCDPISEHNRLYWYRQTLGQGPEFLTYFQNEAQLEKSRLLSDRFSAERPKGSFSTLEIQRTEQGDSAMYLCASNNNRAGDTQYFGPGTRLTVL.

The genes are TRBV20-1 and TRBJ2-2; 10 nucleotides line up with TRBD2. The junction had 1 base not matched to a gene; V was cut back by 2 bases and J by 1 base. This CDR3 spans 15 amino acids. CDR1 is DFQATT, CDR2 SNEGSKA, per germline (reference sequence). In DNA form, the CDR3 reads TGCAGTGCTAGACTAGCGGGGGTGAACACCGGGGAGCTGTTTTTT. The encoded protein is CSARLAGVNTGELFF.

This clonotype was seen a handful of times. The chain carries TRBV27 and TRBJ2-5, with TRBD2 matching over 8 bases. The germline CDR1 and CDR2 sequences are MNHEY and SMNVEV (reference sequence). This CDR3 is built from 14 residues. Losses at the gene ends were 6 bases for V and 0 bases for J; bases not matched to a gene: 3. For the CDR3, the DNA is TGTGCCAGCAGGAGTAGCGGGGACCAAGAGACCCAGTACTTC. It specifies CASRSSGDQETQYF.

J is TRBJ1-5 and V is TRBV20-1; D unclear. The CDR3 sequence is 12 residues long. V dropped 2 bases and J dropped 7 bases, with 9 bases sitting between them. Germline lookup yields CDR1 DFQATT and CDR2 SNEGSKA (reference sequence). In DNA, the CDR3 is TGCAGTGCTAGATCAAAGGGCCAGCCCCAGCATTTT. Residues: CSARSKGQPQHF.

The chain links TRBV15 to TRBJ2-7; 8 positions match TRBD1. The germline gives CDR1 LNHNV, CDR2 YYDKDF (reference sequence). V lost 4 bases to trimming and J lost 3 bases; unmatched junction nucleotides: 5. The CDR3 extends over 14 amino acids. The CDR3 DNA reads TGTGCCACCAGCAAGGGAGGACAGGGCTACGAGCAGTACTTC. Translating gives CATSKGGQGYEQYF.

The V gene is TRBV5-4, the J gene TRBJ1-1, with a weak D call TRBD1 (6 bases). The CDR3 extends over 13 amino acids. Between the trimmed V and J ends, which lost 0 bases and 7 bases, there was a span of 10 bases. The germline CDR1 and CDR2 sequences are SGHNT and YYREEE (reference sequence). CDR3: CASSLEPGVEAFF. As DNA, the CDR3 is TGTGCCAGCAGCTTGGAGCCAGGGGTTGAAGCTTTCTTT.